The source of this T cell receptor (beta chain) is a study of T-cell reconstitution after alpha-beta-depleted transplantation in children. During its preparation, the TCRbeta library received unique molecular identifiers. TCRdb independently ran MiXCR on the PCR reads; one entry per CDR3 protein. The data hold more than 250,000 distinct CDR3 sequences, with about a tenth observed a single time. The germline V gene encodes CDR1 SGHDT and CDR2 YYEEEE. Trimming took 0 bases from V and 1 from J; bases not matched to a gene: 4. The CDR3 loop spans 15 amino acids. The clonotype originates from a human donor who donated a stem cell graft to a child with SCID. Source: PBMCs from the stem cell graft donor, taken from the stem cell graft. The chain carries TRBV5-6 and TRBJ2-7, with 7 bases identical to TRBD1. CDR3 DNA sequence: TGTGCCAGCAGCTTGGAAGGGACAGTTTCCTACGAGCAGTACTTC. It translates to CASSLEGTVSYEQYF.